This T cell receptor (beta chain) was identified in a study of blood T cells in healthy people across ages. This clonotype was detected a few times. Its target is not known. The CDR3 is made up of 15 amino acids. In germline, CDR1 is LGHNA, CDR2 YSLEER. Trimming shortened V by 1 base and J by 5 bases, and 14 bases separated the two germline ends. General study points: A strong correlation between TCR beta diversity and naive T cell percentage was seen.

Sample-barcoded 5' priming and a J-beta primer mix drove a second PCR of 7 to 11 cycles. TCRdb reprocessed the 5' RACE reads with MiXCR, giving one entry per CDR3 protein. The table shows 650,000 to 1,000,000 distinct CDR3 sequences, with around 34% occurring only once. Sequencing used blood. V gene TRBV4-3 combines with J gene TRBJ1-2; D is perhaps TRBD1 (6 bases). This TCR came from a man younger than 35 in good health. CDR3 protein: CASSQVLGGAYGYTF. The CDR3 coding sequence is TGCGCCAGCAGCCAAGTCTTGGGGGGCGCATATGGCTACACCTTC.